One and the same sample provided the 4 T cell receptor beta chains below, sequenced in a study of blood T cell repertoires in COVID-19. Measured with immunoSEQ multiplex PCR; TCRdb has only the in-frame clones, and not every one. The sample lists about 68,000 clones; 83% were seen once. The sample was peripheral blood. All receptors come from a man at least 80 years old with acute or convalescent COVID-19.

V is TRBV18 and J is TRBJ1-1, with unresolved D. The V gene's germline CDR1 is KGHSH and CDR2 LQKENI. The V end lost 4 bases, the J end lost 5 bases, and 17 bases lay between the germline ends. The length of the CDR3 is 15 residues. The CDR3 region has the DNA TGTGCCAGCTCACTTAGCGACTCCATGGGGACTGAAGCTTTCTTT. Protein sequence: CASSLSDSMGTEAFF.

The chain uses TRBV27 and TRBJ2-4; D may be TRBD1 (6 bases). V was clipped by 5 bases and J by 10 bases, with 21 bases between them. The CDR3 contains 15 residues. CDR1 is MNHEY and CDR2 is SMNVEV in the germline V gene (reference sequence). The CDR3, as DNA: TGTGCCAGCAGTATCACCAGGGGCTCCCCGTCGATTCAGTACTTC. Translation: CASSITRGSPSIQYF.

CDR3 sequence (DNA): TGTGCCAGCAGTCCTATTTCCCTAACTGAAGCTTTCTTT. Residues: CASSPISLTEAFF. The genes are TRBV28 and TRBJ1-1, with D unresolved. Looked up from germline, CDR1 is MDHEN and CDR2 is SYDVKM. The germline V and J ends were trimmed by 5 bases and 5 bases, with 12 bases remaining between them. This CDR3 has 13 residues.

The chain uses TRBV12-3 or TRBV12-4 and TRBJ1-5; 7 bases line up with TRBD1. CDR3 length: 13 amino acids. V lost 7 bases to trimming and J lost 7 bases; unmatched junction nucleotides: 7. CDR3: CASTLTGNQPQHF. The DNA for the CDR3 is TGTGCCAGCACCCTGACAGGGAACCAGCCCCAGCATTTT.